This T cell receptor (beta chain) was obtained from a study of blood T cell repertoires in COVID-19. Study at large: Both acute and convalescent COVID-19 samples were obtained from the United States, Italy and Spain. The cDNA or gDNA used as material had been derived from T cells, B-cell-depleted T cells, or PBMCs.

As processed by the authors: Estimates of nucleated cell counts were drawn from the amplification of reference gene primers. Generated by immunoSEQ multiplex PCR, the TCRdb table keeps only in-frame clones and is missing some. The V and J calls and the clone size are those of that table, but D and trimming were determined from the DNA. Of about 230,000 clones detected, around nine tenths appear once; the ten largest clones hold less than 3.5%. Trimming removed 3 bases from V and 2 bases from J, with 13 bases in between. There are 15 residues in the CDR3. Germline-derived CDR1 and CDR2 are SGHTA and FQGTGA.

Sequenced sample: peripheral blood. The V gene is TRBV7-3, the J gene TRBJ2-5; the D gene is possibly TRBD2 (7 bases). The origin of this receptor is a woman aged 55-75 years with acute or convalescent COVID-19. The CDR3 region is CASSFQGGEQETQYF. The CDR3 bases are TGTGCCAGCAGCTTCCAAGGGGGGGAACAAGAGACCCAGTACTTC.